A selection of T cell receptor beta chains follows, all from one sample in a study of blood T cells in healthy people across ages. TCRdb independently ran MiXCR on the 5' RACE reads; one entry per CDR3 protein. Found here are about 650,000 distinct CDR3 sequences, roughly 30% of them singletons; the top ten hold approximately 15%. Sequenced: blood. The source of these receptors is an elderly woman in good health. The CDR3 runs from the conserved cysteine through the conserved F or W. The D gene is left open where the match is weak. Part of the rows lack a size; the others show once, few, many or a class for expanded clones.

clone_size,v_call,j_call,d_call,cdr3_nt,cdr3_aa
-,TRBV15,TRBJ2-3,-,TGTGCCACCAGCAGAGATCTTGTCACAGGTGCAGATACGCAGTATTTT,CATSRDLVTGADTQYF
-,TRBV12-3/TRBV12-4,TRBJ2-5,-,TGTGCCAGCAGTCCTCGACGGCAAGAGACCCAGTACTTC,CASSPRRQETQYF
many,TRBV9,TRBJ2-1,-,TGTGCCAGCAGCACCCGAACTAGGTCCTACAATGAGCAGTTCTTC,CASSTRTRSYNEQFF
-,TRBV28,TRBJ2-7,TRBD2,TGTGCCAGCAGTTCATCTAGCGGGACACTCTACGAGCAGTACTTC,CASSSSSGTLYEQYF
-,TRBV20-1,TRBJ1-2,TRBD1,TGCAGTGCTAGAGAGACAGGGCTACTAGGCTATGGCTACACCTTC,CSARETGLLGYGYTF
many,TRBV6-2/TRBV6-3,TRBJ2-6,TRBD2,TGTGCCAGCAGTACCAACCAGCGGGGGGATTACGGGGCCAACGTCCTGACTTTC,CASSTNQRGDYGANVLTF
-,TRBV2,TRBJ2-4,-,TGTGCCAGCAGTGACAGTTCGGCCAAAAACATTCAGTACTTC,CASSDSSAKNIQYF
many,TRBV7-6,TRBJ2-3,TRBD1,TGTGCCAGCAGCGCAGGACAGGGAAGCACAGATACGCAGTATTTT,CASSAGQGSTDTQYF
many,TRBV12-3/TRBV12-4,TRBJ1-2,-,TGTGCCAGCAGTTTAAGGGGTGCGGGCTCTAACTATGGCTACACCTTC,CASSLRGAGSNYGYTF
many,TRBV5-1,TRBJ1-2,TRBD1,TGCGCCAGCAGCCTGACAGGGTCAAGGGATGGCTACACCTTC,CASSLTGSRDGYTF
many,TRBV6-1,TRBJ1-5,-,TGTGCCAGCAGCCCCACCTGGGGGAGCAATCAGCCCCAGCATTTT,CASSPTWGSNQPQHF
many,TRBV7-9,TRBJ2-5,-,TGTGCCAGCAGCTCAGGGGTAGGGAAAGAGACCCAGTACTTC,CASSSGVGKETQYF
few,TRBV5-6,TRBJ2-3,-,TGTGCCAGCGGGACATCGCACCCTAGCACAGATACGCAGTATTTT,CASGTSHPSTDTQYF
many,TRBV29-1,TRBJ1-2,-,TGCAGCGTTGCCCCTTCTTATTCTAGTCACACCTTC,CSVAPSYSSHTF
many,TRBV20-1,TRBJ2-7,TRBD1,TGCAGTGCTAGATCCAGGGACAGGGCCTACGAGCAGTACTTC,CSARSRDRAYEQYF
-,TRBV25-1,TRBJ1-1,-,TGTGCCAGCAGGGCCCTAGGGGGGGCGAACACTGAAGCTTTCTTT,CASRALGGANTEAFF
few,TRBV29-1,TRBJ1-3,TRBD1,TGCAGCGTTGGCGGACAGGGGAGGGCTGGAAACACCATATATTTT,CSVGGQGRAGNTIYF
-,TRBV6-5,TRBJ2-3,TRBD2,TGTGCCAGCAGCGCATCAACTAGCGGTTACACAGATACGCAGTATTTT,CASSASTSGYTDTQYF
many,TRBV18,TRBJ2-3,-,TGTGCCAGCTCAACTCCGGGCCCCTCGCAGTATTTT,CASSTPGPSQYF
medium-sized,TRBV20-1,TRBJ2-7,-,TGCAGTGCTAGAGACATCGGGGGAAAAGGTGGCGAGCAGTACTTC,CSARDIGGKGGEQYF
-,TRBV2,TRBJ1-5,TRBD1,TGTGCCAGCAGTTCATTTATCCAGACAGGGGCATTGGGCAATCAGCCCCAGCATTTT,CASSSFIQTGALGNQPQHF